These 27 T cell receptor beta chains were sequenced from one sample in a study of cytomegalovirus exposure and HLA in healthy donors. Primers included in the PCR were 60 Vbeta and 13 Jbeta primers. The repertoire was sequenced with immunoSEQ multiplex PCR; TCRdb's copy has only in-frame clones and lacks some. The sample contains around 90,000 clones, approximately 79% of which appear only once. Source material: PBMCs. The receptors here all came from a man aged 25-40 years in good health and CMV-seronegative.

This clone was counted once. The chain has TRBV29-1 and TRBJ2-5; TRBD2 matches 12 bases. The CDR3 has 13 amino acids. Germline-derived CDR1 and CDR2 are SQVTM and ANQGSEA. V shed 7 bases, J shed 4 bases, and the junction held 4 bases outside the gene matches. The CDR3 sequence is CSASGREGETQYF. The CDR3 DNA is TGCAGCGCTAGCGGGAGGGAGGGAGAGACCCAGTACTTC. Supplemented by reference TRBV29-1 and TRBJ2-5, the full variable domain reads SAVISQKPSRDICQRGTSLTIQCQVDSQVTMMFWYRQQPGQSLTLIATANQGSEATYESGFVIDKFPISRPNLTFSTLTVSNMSPEDSSIYLCSASGREGETQYFGPGTRLLVL.

This chain connects TRBV7-3 to TRBJ2-1, with D maybe TRBD1 (6 bases). CDR1 is SGHTA and CDR2 is FQGTGA in the germline V gene. V was shortened by 4 bases and J by 4 bases, with 11 bases between the two germline ends. The CDR3 has 14 amino acids. The chain's CDR3 is CASSSNREYNEQFF. In DNA form, the CDR3 reads TGTGCCAGCAGCTCCAACAGGGAGTACAATGAGCAGTTCTTC.

The chain uses TRBV6-5 and TRBJ2-1; 8 nucleotides align to TRBD1. Germline V lookup: CDR1 MNHEY, CDR2 SVGAGI. V lost 2 bases and J lost 12; bases outside the gene matches: 6. The CDR3 contains 13 residues. CDR3 in amino acids: CASSYRGQGRQFF. Here the CDR3 DNA reads TGTGCCAGCAGTTACCGTGGACAGGGTCGGCAGTTCTTC.

V usage is TRBV9 and J usage is TRBJ2-5; 10 bases fit TRBD2. J lost 7 bases, V lost 0 bases, and 12 bases had no gene match. Germline values: CDR1 SGDLS, CDR2 YYNGEE. This CDR3 is built from 17 residues. The CDR3 DNA reads as TGTGCCAGCAGCGTAGGGCAGCGGGGGGGAACCGAGGTGACCCAGTACTTC. Its protein is CASSVGQRGGTEVTQYF. The full variable domain, rest sourced from reference TRBV9 and TRBJ2-5, is DSGVTQTPKHLITATGQRVTLRCSPRSGDLSVYWYQQSLDQGLQFLIQYYNGEERAKGNILERFSAQQFPDLHSELNLSSLELGDSALYFCASSVGQRGGTEVTQYFGPGTRLLVL.

V is TRBV7-8 and J is TRBJ1-2; 7 bases match TRBD1. CDR3 length: 17 amino acids. Germline V lookup: CDR1 SGHVS, CDR2 FQNEAQ. V was pared by 3 bases and J by 0 bases, with 10 bases of the junction left unmatched. This chain's CDR3 is CASSFVGGRATNYGYTF. DNA of the CDR3: TGTGCCAGCAGCTTTGTAGGGGGCAGGGCAACTAACTATGGCTACACCTTC. The variable domain in full, completed from reference TRBV7-8 and TRBJ1-2, reads GAGVSQSPRYKVAKRGQDVALRCDPISGHVSLFWYQQALGQGPEFLTYFQNEAQLDKSGLPSDRFFAERPEGSVSTLKIQRTQQEDSAVYLCASSFVGGRATNYGYTFGSGTRLTVV.

The rearrangement uses TRBV15 and TRBJ1-5; 11 positions agree with TRBD1. Germline CDR1 is LNHNV and CDR2 is YYDKDF (reference sequence). This CDR3 spans 14 amino acids. J gave up 4 bases and V 6 bases, and 2 bases lay outside the gene matches. In DNA, the CDR3 is TGTGCCACCAGGGACAGGGGGCCGAATCAGCCCCAGCATTTT. It is translated as CATRDRGPNQPQHF.

About this clone itself: The sample has other DNA sequences that encode this CDR3 too. The chain uses TRBV5-1 and TRBJ1-1, with D unclear. The length of the CDR3 is 14 residues. V gave up 0 bases and J gave up 0 bases, with 6 bases separating them. Germline CDR1 is SGHRS and CDR2 is YFSETQ. The CDR3 nucleotides are TGCGCCAGCAGCTTGGACAGATTGAACACTGAAGCTTTCTTT. Protein product: CASSLDRLNTEAFF.

This clone was counted once. The V gene is TRBV10-3, the J gene TRBJ1-4, with D possibly matching TRBD1 (5 bases). CDR3 size: 15 residues. CDR1 is ENHRY and CDR2 is SYGVKD in the germline V gene. Deletions cut 3 bases from V and 3 bases from J, with 11 bases between. The CDR3 is CAISDQGSANEKLFF. The CDR3 DNA sequence: TGTGCCATCAGTGACCAGGGTTCCGCTAATGAAAAACTGTTTTTT.

The chain couples TRBV29-1 to TRBJ1-4, with no clear D. Germline lookup yields CDR1 SQVTM and CDR2 ANQGSEA. Deletions cut 7 bases from V and 6 bases from J, with 12 bases between. The CDR3 runs 12 residues. The CDR3 loop reads CSGGDSDEKLFF. In nucleotides, the CDR3 is TGCAGCGGCGGAGATTCTGATGAAAAACTGTTTTTT.

V is TRBV15 and J is TRBJ2-1; 11 bases map to TRBD2. The CDR3 is 19 residues long. V lost 3 bases and J lost 0; bases outside the gene matches: 10. Germline loops: CDR1 LNHNV, CDR2 YYDKDF (reference sequence). CDR3 protein: CATSSATSGVHSSYNEQFF. The CDR3 nucleotides read TGTGCCACCAGCAGTGCGACTAGCGGGGTGCACAGCTCCTACAATGAGCAGTTCTTC.

This clone has more than one count but fewer than ten. This chain joins TRBV27 and TRBJ2-7, with 10 nucleotides matching TRBD1. Germline assignment: CDR1 MNHEY and CDR2 SMNVEV (reference sequence). This CDR3 region has 15 residues. V dropped 7 bases and J dropped 3; count of bases not matched to a gene: 9. The CDR3: CASTKGGQGIYEQYF. As DNA, the CDR3 is TGTGCCAGCACTAAGGGGGGACAGGGGATCTACGAGCAGTACTTC.

This rearrangement joins TRBV6-5 to TRBJ1-1; D remains unclear. CDR1 and CDR2 from the germline V gene are MNHEY and SVGAGI. V gave up 5 bases and J gave up 5 bases, with 15 bases separating them. The CDR3 sequence is 14 residues long. In DNA form, the CDR3 reads TGTGCCAGCAGTGCGCTAACTAGGGCTACTGAAGCTTTCTTT. As protein: CASSALTRATEAFF.

The chain is built from TRBV30 and TRBJ1-3, with D unclear. The germline CDR1 and CDR2 sequences are GTSNPN and SVGIG (reference sequence). This CDR3 has 14 residues. Trimming cost V 2 bases and J 0 bases, with 8 bases left between them. DNA of the CDR3: TGTGCCTGGAGTACCCCAGGCTCTGGAAACACCATATATTTT. This encodes CAWSTPGSGNTIYF.

This rearrangement joins TRBV27 to TRBJ2-3; D gene unclear. From germline, CDR1 is MNHEY and CDR2 SMNVEV (reference sequence). Trimming removed 6 bases at V and 2 bases at J, with 12 bases between. The CDR3 consists of 14 residues. CDR3 coding DNA: TGTGCCAGCAGCCGGCAGGTATTCACAGATACGCAGTATTTT. This translates into CASSRQVFTDTQYF.

This chain links TRBV7-2 with TRBJ2-5; D might be TRBD2 (7 bases). The CDR3 has 15 residues. Germline V gene data show CDR1 as SGHTA and CDR2 as FQGNSA. V shed 1 base and J shed 4 bases, with 13 bases lying between them. CDR3 nucleotide sequence: TGTGCCAGCAGCTTAGGCGGGGGCGTGGGAGAGACCCAGTACTTC. Translating it yields CASSLGGGVGETQYF.

V is TRBV7-2 and J is TRBJ2-3; TRBD2 is a possible D gene (7 bases). V gave up 0 bases and J gave up 2 bases, with 12 bases separating them. This CDR3 comprises 16 residues. Per germline, CDR1 SGHTA and CDR2 FQGNSA. The CDR3 loop is CASSLATGRATDTQYF. Written as DNA, the CDR3 is TGTGCCAGCAGCTTAGCAACAGGGAGGGCCACAGATACGCAGTATTTT.

As for this clone: Because the CDR3 is missing its conserved closing phenylalanine or tryptophan, this is likely a read error. This sequence joins TRBV18 and TRBJ1-1; tentative D call: TRBD1 (6 bases). The CDR3 has 16 residues. CDR1 is KGHSH and CDR2 is LQKENI in the germline V gene. Between the trimmed V and J ends, which lost 3 bases and 0 bases, there was a span of 14 bases. This CDR3 reads CASSPTGTPMNTEAFV. The CDR3 bases are TGTGCCAGCTCACCGACCGGGACACCGATGAACACTGAAGCTTTCGTT.

This chain connects TRBV9 to TRBJ1-6; the D is unclear. This CDR3 is 13 amino acids long. V was pared by 5 bases and J by 8 bases, with 11 bases between. Germline values: CDR1 SGDLS, CDR2 YYNGEE. The CDR3 DNA reads TGTGCCAGCAGGCAAACCGGGGATTCACCCCTCCACTTT. Its translation: CASRQTGDSPLHF.

The rearrangement uses TRBV6-5 and TRBJ1-1; 10 bases line up with TRBD1. CDR1 MNHEY and CDR2 SVGAGI come from the germline V gene. The J segment lost 11 bases and the V segment lost 6 bases, leaving 12 bases of the junction unmatched. The length of the CDR3 is 14 residues. The CDR3 DNA sequence: TGTGCCAGCAGCCCCCCCCCGGACAGGGGGAAGGCTTTCTTT. Translating it yields CASSPPPDRGKAFF.

V usage is TRBV19 and J usage is TRBJ1-1; D uncertain. Trimming left V 7 bases short and J 0 bases short, with 21 bases between. Germline values: CDR1 LNHDA, CDR2 SQIVND (reference sequence). There are 17 residues in the CDR3. The CDR3 spells CASIPEGGQIMNTEAFF. The DNA for the CDR3 is TGTGCCAGTATTCCCGAGGGCGGGCAGATCATGAACACTGAAGCTTTCTTT.

The V gene is TRBV7-8, the J gene TRBJ2-5; unclear D gene. V dropped 3 bases and J dropped 0 bases, with 2 bases sitting between them. Germline V CDR1 and CDR2: SGHVS, FQNEAQ. The CDR3 is 12 residues long. The CDR3 DNA is TGTGCCAGCAGCTTCTACCAAGAGACCCAGTACTTC. Residues: CASSFYQETQYF.

This clone has only one observation. CDR3 sequence: CASSQATTGRVGDTQYF. The CDR3 DNA is TGTGCCAGCAGCCAAGCAACCACAGGGAGGGTTGGAGATACGCAGTATTTT. This chain connects TRBV14 to TRBJ2-3, with D possibly matching TRBD2 (7 bases). Germline V gives CDR1 SGHDN, CDR2 FVKESK. The germline V and J ends were trimmed by 1 base and 5 bases, with 19 bases remaining between them. This CDR3 region has 17 residues.

This clone was picked up one time. The genes are TRBV9 and TRBJ2-2; 7 bases match TRBD1. Germline CDR1 is SGDLS and CDR2 is YYNGEE. The CDR3 has 16 amino acids. V dropped 0 bases and J dropped 2; count of bases not matched to a gene: 4. The CDR3 is CASSVAGTANTGELFF. In DNA form, the CDR3 reads TGTGCCAGCAGCGTAGCCGGGACAGCTAACACCGGGGAGCTGTTTTTT.

This chain links TRBV4-3 with TRBJ1-5; TRBD1 matches at 10 bases. J gave up 4 bases and V 0 bases, and 6 bases lay outside the gene matches. Germline V lookup: CDR1 LGHNA, CDR2 YSLEER. The CDR3 runs 17 residues. CDR3 amino acids: CASSQDAGQGVNQPQHF. CDR3 nucleotides: TGCGCCAGCAGCCAAGACGCCGGACAGGGGGTTAATCAGCCCCAGCATTTT.

This chain uses TRBV6-1 with TRBJ1-1; unclear D gene. V lost 5 bases and J 10 bases, leaving 11 bases between the germline ends. Germline CDR1 reads MNHNS; CDR2 reads SASEGT. The CDR3 contains 11 residues. The CDR3 is CASSPRIRAFF. In DNA, the CDR3 is TGTGCCAGCAGTCCCAGGATTAGAGCTTTCTTT.

This clone has only one observation. The rearrangement links TRBV29-1 to TRBJ1-2; 7 nucleotides line up with TRBD1. The germline V gene has CDR1 SQVTM and CDR2 ANQGSEA. This CDR3 contains 13 residues. V was pared by 6 bases and J by 8 bases, with 12 bases of the junction left unmatched. The CDR3 spells CSVDLKGAGGYTF. The CDR3 bases are TGCAGCGTGGACTTGAAGGGGGCTGGGGGCTACACCTTC.

The chain carries TRBV19 and TRBJ1-1, with D hard to call. CDR3 length: 12 residues. Germline V CDR1 and CDR2: LNHDA, SQIVND (reference sequence). V was trimmed by 4 bases and J by 1 base, leaving 4 bases between them. The DNA of the CDR3 is TGTGCCAGTAGTAATCGGAACACTGAAGCTTTCTTT. This encodes CASSNRNTEAFF.